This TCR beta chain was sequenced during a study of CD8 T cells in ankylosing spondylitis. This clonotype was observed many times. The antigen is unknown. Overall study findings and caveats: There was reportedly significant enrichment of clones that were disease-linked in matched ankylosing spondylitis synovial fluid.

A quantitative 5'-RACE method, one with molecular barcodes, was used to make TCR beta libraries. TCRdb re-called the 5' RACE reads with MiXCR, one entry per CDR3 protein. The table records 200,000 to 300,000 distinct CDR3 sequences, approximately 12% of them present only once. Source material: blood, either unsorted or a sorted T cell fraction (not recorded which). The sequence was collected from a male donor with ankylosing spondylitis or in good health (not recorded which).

The CDR3 nucleotides are TGTGCCAGCAGTGATTCGGAGGGGGAGACTTGGGAGACCCAGTACTTC. As protein: CASSDSEGETWETQYF. The chain has TRBV25-1 and TRBJ2-5; the D gene could be TRBD1 or TRBD2 (6 bases each). Per the germline V gene, CDR1 is MGHDK and CDR2 is SYGVNS. V shed 3 bases and J shed 5 bases, with 19 bases lying between them. CDR3 size: 16 residues.